The next 15 T cell receptor beta chains were all read from a single sample in a study of neurological immune-mediated disorders. A single record per CDR3 protein comes from TCRdb applying MiXCR to the 5' RACE reads. Among approximately 89,000 distinct CDR3 sequences, 4.3% were seen once, and the ten largest hold approximately 5.8%. This sample's time point: longitudinal time-point 3. The sample was PBMCs. The receptor source for this set is a woman aged 55 to 70 with multiple sclerosis.

This clonotype was observed at least ten times. This sequence joins TRBV20-1 and TRBJ2-2, with 7 positions matching TRBD1. Germline CDR1 DFQATT, CDR2 SNEGSKA (reference sequence). V lost 4 bases, J lost 6 bases, and 11 bases stayed unmatched. The CDR3 is made up of 15 amino acids. The CDR3: CSAKPAGGMPGELFF. The CDR3 bases are TGCAGTGCTAAACCAGCAGGGGGTATGCCCGGGGAGCTGTTTTTT.

This clonotype came up many times. CDR3: CASSLERAGELFF. The CDR3 nucleotides are TGTGCCAGCAGCTTAGAGCGCGCCGGGGAGCTGTTTTTT. The rearrangement uses TRBV11-2 and TRBJ2-2, with D hard to call. With 0 bases removed from V and 6 bases from J, the gap between germline ends came to 5 bases. Germline-derived CDR1 and CDR2 are SGHAT and FQNNGV. The CDR3 is 13 amino acids. The variable domain in full, completed from reference TRBV11-2 and TRBJ2-2, reads EAGVAQSPRYKIIEKRQSVAFWCNPISGHATLYWYQQILGQGPKLLIQFQNNGVVDDSQLPKDRFSAERLKGVDSTLKIQPAKLEDSAVYLCASSLERAGELFFGEGSRLTVL.

This clonotype appeared many times. The chain combines TRBV5-1 with TRBJ1-4; D is unresolved. CDR1 and CDR2 (germline): SGHRS, YFSETQ. This CDR3 is 13 amino acids long. V was shortened by 2 bases and J by 6 bases, with 8 bases between the two germline ends. CDR3 residues: CASSFGSDEKLFF. In DNA, the CDR3 is TGCGCCAGCAGCTTCGGGTCGGATGAAAAACTGTTTTTT.

This clonotype was seen ten or more times. The genes are TRBV27 and TRBJ2-1; D is unclear. In germline, CDR1 is MNHEY, CDR2 SMNVEV (reference sequence). CDR3 length: 13 residues. V lost 6 bases to trimming and J lost 8 bases, with 14 bases between them. The CDR3 protein is CASSSRGRDEQFF. The CDR3 DNA follows: TGTGCCAGCAGCTCCCGTGGTAGGGATGAGCAGTTCTTC.

This clonotype was observed many times. This chain joins TRBV5-1 and TRBJ2-3, with a weak D call TRBD1 (6 bases). This CDR3 is 15 amino acids long. CDR1 is SGHRS and CDR2 is YFSETQ in the germline V gene. Trimming cost V 3 bases and J 1 base, with 12 bases left between them. CDR3 residues: CASSSGTPRTDTQYF. The CDR3 region has the DNA TGCGCCAGCAGCTCCGGGACACCTCGCACAGATACGCAGTATTTT. Full variable domain (missing parts from reference TRBV5-1 and TRBJ2-3): KAGVTQTPRYLIKTRGQQVTLSCSPISGHRSVSWYQQTPGQGLQFLFEYFSETQRNKGNFPGRFSGRQFSNSRSEMNVSTLELGDSALYLCASSSGTPRTDTQYFGPGTRLTVL.

This clonotype was recorded at least ten times. CDR3: CSARAPVSYNSPLHF. Here the CDR3 DNA reads TGCAGTGCTAGAGCCCCGGTCTCCTATAATTCACCCCTCCACTTT. The rearrangement uses TRBV20-1 and TRBJ1-6; D uncertain. V lost 1 base, J lost 0 bases, and 7 bases lay in between. The germline V gene encodes CDR1 DFQATT and CDR2 SNEGSKA (reference sequence). The CDR3 totals 15 residues.

This clonotype was counted many times. This sequence joins TRBV7-9 and TRBJ2-7; 8 nucleotides match TRBD2. The germline CDR1 and CDR2 sequences are SEHNR and FQNEAQ (reference sequence). The length of the CDR3 is 15 residues. With V trimmed by 5 bases and J by 0 bases, 6 bases remained unmatched. The CDR3 region is CASSNLSGGSYEQYF. CDR3 sequence (DNA): TGTGCCAGCAGCAACCTCAGCGGGGGCTCCTACGAGCAGTACTTC. Complete variable domain (other parts from reference TRBV7-9 and TRBJ2-7): DTGVSQNPRHKITKRGQNVTFRCDPISEHNRLYWYRQTLGQGPEFLTYFQNEAQLEKSRLLSDRFSAERPKGSFSTLEIQRTEQGDSAMYLCASSNLSGGSYEQYFGPGTRLTVT.

This clonotype was counted many times. This chain uses TRBV5-1 with TRBJ2-2; 8 bases map to TRBD1. Per the germline V gene, CDR1 is SGHRS and CDR2 is YFSETQ. J gave up 5 bases and V 2 bases, and 5 bases lay outside the gene matches. The CDR3 has 15 residues. The CDR3 DNA is TGCGCCAGCAGCTTTGTCCAGGGGGCAACCGGGGAGCTGTTTTTT. Translated, it gives CASSFVQGATGELFF.

This clonotype was seen repeatedly, ten times or more. The chain joins TRBV5-1 to TRBJ2-1; possibly TRBD1 or TRBD2 for D (6 bases each). From germline, CDR1 is SGHRS and CDR2 YFSETQ. This CDR3 region has 18 residues. Trimming shortened V by 2 bases and J by 9 bases, and 27 bases separated the two germline ends. The CDR3 nucleotides read TGCGCCAGCAGCTTCATAGGGCTGGGGGGCGGCGGAAGGACTGAGCAGTTCTTC. Its protein is CASSFIGLGGGGRTEQFF.

This clonotype was counted at least ten times. V and J are TRBV20-1 and TRBJ2-1, with D perhaps TRBD1 (5 bases). V gave up 1 base and J gave up 2 bases, with 9 bases separating them. Germline V lookup: CDR1 DFQATT, CDR2 SNEGSKA (reference sequence). The CDR3 contains 14 residues. The CDR3 protein is CSARGAGPYNEQFF. The CDR3 bases are TGCAGTGCTAGAGGGGCAGGGCCCTACAATGAGCAGTTCTTC.

This clonotype was counted ten times or more. CDR3 protein: CASSPRSSPLHF. CDR3 in DNA: TGTGCCAGCTCACCACGAAGCTCACCCCTCCACTTT. The rearrangement joins TRBV18 to TRBJ1-6; D is unresolved. From germline, CDR1 is KGHSH and CDR2 LQKENI. CDR3 length: 12 residues. V lost 1 base and J lost 10, with 5 bases in between.

This clonotype was counted many times. The rearrangement uses TRBV5-1 and TRBJ1-1, with TRBD1 as a possible D gene (6 bases). V lost 5 bases, J lost 8 bases, and 22 bases lay in between. The CDR3 totals 15 residues. Germline assignment: CDR1 SGHRS and CDR2 YFSETQ. CDR3 sequence: CASRSGDIPNSEAFF. Written as DNA, the CDR3 is TGCGCCAGCAGATCCGGGGACATCCCCAACTCCGAAGCTTTCTTT.

This clonotype was recorded many times. This sequence joins TRBV6-6 and TRBJ2-1; 7 bases fit TRBD1. V trimming: 8 bases; J trimming: 7 bases; junction bases outside the gene matches: 14. The CDR3 runs to 15 residues. From germline, CDR1 is MNHNY and CDR2 SVGAGI (reference sequence). The CDR3 is CASSPALTGQNEQFF. CDR3 in DNA: TGTGCCAGCTCGCCTGCTTTAACGGGACAGAATGAGCAGTTCTTC.

This clonotype was counted ten times or more. The genes are TRBV7-9 and TRBJ2-2, with D perhaps assigned TRBD1 or TRBD2 (6 bases each). This CDR3 is built from 16 residues. CDR1 and CDR2 from the germline V gene are SEHNR and FQNEAQ (reference sequence). V was pared by 1 base and J by 6 bases, with 15 bases between. CDR3 region: CASSLVGRGTPGELFF. The CDR3 DNA is TGTGCCAGCAGCTTAGTGGGACGGGGGACACCCGGGGAGCTGTTTTTT.

This clonotype was seen ten or more times. This chain connects TRBV21-1 to TRBJ1-6; the table's D gene call, TRBD1, was not cross checked with the DNA. TRBV21-1 is reported as a pseudogene. The CDR3 loop spans 14 amino acids. The CDR3 region has the DNA TGTGCCAGCAGAGGACTGGGCTATAATTCACCCCTCCACTTT. Translating gives CASRGLGYNSPLHF.